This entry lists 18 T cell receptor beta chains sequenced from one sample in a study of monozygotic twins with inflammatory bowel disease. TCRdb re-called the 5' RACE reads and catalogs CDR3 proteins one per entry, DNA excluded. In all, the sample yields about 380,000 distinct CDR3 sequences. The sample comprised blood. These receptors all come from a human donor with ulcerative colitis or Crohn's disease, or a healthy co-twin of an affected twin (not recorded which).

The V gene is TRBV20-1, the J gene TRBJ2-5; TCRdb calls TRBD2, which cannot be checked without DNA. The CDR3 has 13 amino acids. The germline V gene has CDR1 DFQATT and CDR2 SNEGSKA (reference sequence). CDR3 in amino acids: CSAPPGGRETQYF.

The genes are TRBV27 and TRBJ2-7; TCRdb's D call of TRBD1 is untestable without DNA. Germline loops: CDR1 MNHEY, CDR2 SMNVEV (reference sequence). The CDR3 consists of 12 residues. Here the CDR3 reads CASSGPGHEQYF.

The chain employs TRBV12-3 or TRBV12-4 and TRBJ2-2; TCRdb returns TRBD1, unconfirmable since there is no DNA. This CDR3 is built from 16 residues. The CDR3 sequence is CASTPVASRNTGELFF.

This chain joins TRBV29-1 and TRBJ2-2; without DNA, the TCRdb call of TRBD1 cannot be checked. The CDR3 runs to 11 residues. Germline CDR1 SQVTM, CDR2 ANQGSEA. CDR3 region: CSVGGPGELFF.

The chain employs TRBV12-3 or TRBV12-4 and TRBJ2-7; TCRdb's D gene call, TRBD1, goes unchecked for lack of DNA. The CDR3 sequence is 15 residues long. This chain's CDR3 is CASSLGGQGFHEQYF.

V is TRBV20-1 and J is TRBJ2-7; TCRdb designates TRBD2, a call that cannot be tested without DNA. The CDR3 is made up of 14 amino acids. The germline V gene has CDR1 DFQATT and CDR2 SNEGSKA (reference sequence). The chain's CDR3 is CSARSGTGPYEQYF.

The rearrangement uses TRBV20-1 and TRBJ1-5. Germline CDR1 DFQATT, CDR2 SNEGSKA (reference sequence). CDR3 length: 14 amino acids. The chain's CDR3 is CSARGRLLEQPQHF.

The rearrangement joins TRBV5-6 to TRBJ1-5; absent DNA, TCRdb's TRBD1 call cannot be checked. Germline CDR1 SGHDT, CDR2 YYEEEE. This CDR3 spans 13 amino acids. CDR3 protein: CASSSGGKRSQHF.

The CDR3: CASSIGDSVRGEQYF. This sequence joins TRBV19 and TRBJ2-7; absent DNA, TCRdb's TRBD2 call cannot be checked. CDR1 is LNHDA and CDR2 is SQIVND in the germline V gene (reference sequence). The length of the CDR3 is 15 residues.

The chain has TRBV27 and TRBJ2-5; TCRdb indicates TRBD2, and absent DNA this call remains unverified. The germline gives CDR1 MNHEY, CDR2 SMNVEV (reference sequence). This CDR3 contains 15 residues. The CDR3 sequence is CASSLGTSAQETQYF.

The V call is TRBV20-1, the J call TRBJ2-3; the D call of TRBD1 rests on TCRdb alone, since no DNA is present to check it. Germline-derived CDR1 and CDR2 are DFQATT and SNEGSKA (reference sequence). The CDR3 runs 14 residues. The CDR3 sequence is CSAPVLQGSDTQYF.

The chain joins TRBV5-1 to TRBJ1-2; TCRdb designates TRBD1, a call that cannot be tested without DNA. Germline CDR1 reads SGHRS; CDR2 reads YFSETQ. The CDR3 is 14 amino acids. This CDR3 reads CASSTGAGGQGYTF.

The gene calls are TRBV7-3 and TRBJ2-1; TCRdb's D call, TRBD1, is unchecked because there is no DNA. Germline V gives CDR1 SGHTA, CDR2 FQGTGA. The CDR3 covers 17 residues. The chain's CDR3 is CASSLRTGRLAGNEQFF.

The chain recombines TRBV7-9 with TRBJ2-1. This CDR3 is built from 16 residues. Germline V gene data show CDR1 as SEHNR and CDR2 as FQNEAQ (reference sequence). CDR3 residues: CASSTPVASSYNEQFF.

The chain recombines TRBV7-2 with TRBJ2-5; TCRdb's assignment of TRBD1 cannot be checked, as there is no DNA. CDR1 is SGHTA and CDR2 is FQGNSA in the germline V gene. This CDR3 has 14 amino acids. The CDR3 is CASSSPPGGETQYF. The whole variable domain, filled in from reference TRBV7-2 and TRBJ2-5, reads GAGVSQSPSNKVTEKGKDVELRCDPISGHTALYWYRQSLGQGLEFLIYFQGNSAPDKSGLPSDRFSAERTGGSVSTLTIQRTQQEDSAVYLCASSSPPGGETQYFGPGTRLLVL.

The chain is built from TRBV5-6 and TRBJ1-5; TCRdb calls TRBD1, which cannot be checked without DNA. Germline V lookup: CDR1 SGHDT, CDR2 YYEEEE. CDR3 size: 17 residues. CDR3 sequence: CASSTGQRGSLNQPQHF.

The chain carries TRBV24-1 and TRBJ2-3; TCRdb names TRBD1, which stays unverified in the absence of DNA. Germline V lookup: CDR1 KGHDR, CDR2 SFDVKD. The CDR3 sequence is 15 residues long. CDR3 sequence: CATSDRDRFTDTQYF.

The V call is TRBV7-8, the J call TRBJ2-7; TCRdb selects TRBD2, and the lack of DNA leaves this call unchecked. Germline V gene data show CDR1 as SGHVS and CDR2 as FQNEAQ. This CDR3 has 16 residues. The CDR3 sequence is CASSLGTSGVSYEQYF.